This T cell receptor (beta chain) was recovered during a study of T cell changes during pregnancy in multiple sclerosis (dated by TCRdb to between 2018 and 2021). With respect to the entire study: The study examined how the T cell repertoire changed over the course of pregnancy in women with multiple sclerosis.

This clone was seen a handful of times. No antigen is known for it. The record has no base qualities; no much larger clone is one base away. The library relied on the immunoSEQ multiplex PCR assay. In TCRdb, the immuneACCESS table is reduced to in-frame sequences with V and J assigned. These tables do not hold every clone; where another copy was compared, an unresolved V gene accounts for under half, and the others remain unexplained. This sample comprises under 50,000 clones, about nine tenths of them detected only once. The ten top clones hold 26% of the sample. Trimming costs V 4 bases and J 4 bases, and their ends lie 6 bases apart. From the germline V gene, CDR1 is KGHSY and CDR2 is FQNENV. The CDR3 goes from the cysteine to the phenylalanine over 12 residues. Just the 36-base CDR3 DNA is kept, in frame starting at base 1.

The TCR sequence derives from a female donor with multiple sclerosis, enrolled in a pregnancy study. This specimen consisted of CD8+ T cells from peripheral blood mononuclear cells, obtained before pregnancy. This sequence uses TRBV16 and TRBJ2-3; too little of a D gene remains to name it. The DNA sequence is TGTGCCAGCAGCCCCTTTTCAGATACGCAGTATTTT. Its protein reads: CASSPFSDTQYF. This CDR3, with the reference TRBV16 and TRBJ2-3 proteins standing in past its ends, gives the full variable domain GEEVAQTPKHLVRGEGQKAKLYCAPIKGHSYVFWYQQVLKNEFKFLISFQNENVFDETGMPKERFSAKCLPNSPCSLEIQATKLEDSAVYFCASSPFSDTQYFGPGTRLTVL.